Following are 16 T cell receptor beta chains from one sample sequenced in a study of T cell responses to AZD1222 COVID-19 vaccine (dated by TCRdb to about 2021). To prepare the library, the immunoSEQ multiplex PCR assay was applied. The clones in this table, taken by TCRdb from immuneACCESS, are in-frame only. Not every clone is retained; where verified, under half of the shortfall comes from an unresolved V gene, and the cause of the rest is unknown. This sample gives 150,000 to 200,000 clones in total; 75% to 90% of them show up just once. The ten largest clonotypes hold roughly 4% of the sample. Taken with the paper, the label for time point translates to: about 28 days (+/-7) after the second vaccine dose. What the treatment or condition label conveys for this sample: meningococcal conjugate vaccine given as trial control. Sequencing used peripheral blood, obtained 28 days after the second dose of the MenACWY control vaccine. These receptors all stem from an adult who received the MenACWY meningococcal vaccine as a control.

CDR3 DNA sequence: TGTGCCAGCAGTTTAAGGGGGGGGGTCCAAGAGACCCAGTACTTC. Amino acids: CASSLRGGVQETQYF. This chain connects TRBV27 to TRBJ2-5, with D maybe TRBD2 (7 bases). This CDR3 region has 15 residues. Trimming shortened V by 2 bases and J by 1 base, and 11 bases separated the two germline ends. In germline, CDR1 is MNHEY, CDR2 SMNVEV (reference sequence).

The chain uses TRBV10-3 and TRBJ2-1; 12 positions match TRBD2. V lost 6 bases, J lost 5 bases, and 2 bases stayed unmatched. This CDR3 is built from 14 residues. Germline-derived CDR1 and CDR2 are ENHRY and SYGVKD. CDR3 sequence reads: CAIRRTSGNNEQFF. The DNA of the CDR3 is TGTGCCATCAGGCGGACTAGCGGGAACAATGAGCAGTTCTTC.

This chain links TRBV12-3 or TRBV12-4 with TRBJ2-1, with D possibly matching TRBD2 (5 bases). CDR3 length: 13 amino acids. Trimming removed 7 bases from V and 9 bases from J, with 16 bases in between. The CDR3 bases are TGTGCCAGCAACAATAGGGAGCTTCTTGAGCAGTTCTTC. Protein sequence: CASNNRELLEQFF.

This chain links TRBV24-1 with TRBJ2-1; tentative D call: TRBD2 (5 bases). Germline assignment: CDR1 KGHDR and CDR2 SFDVKD. CDR3 size: 13 residues. Trimming took 9 bases from V and 5 from J, leaving 13 bases between them. CDR3 bases: TGTGCCACCCGCAAGGAGGAACACAATGAGCAGTTCTTC. As protein: CATRKEEHNEQFF.

The chain has TRBV29-1 and TRBJ1-1; no clear D gene. Looked up from germline, CDR1 is SQVTM and CDR2 is ANQGSEA. This CDR3 has 11 amino acids. V was pared by 3 bases and J by 3 bases, with 5 bases between. The CDR3 bases are TGCAGCGTTGATCTTTACACTGAAGCTTTCTTT. This encodes CSVDLYTEAFF.

The chain links TRBV6-5 to TRBJ2-7; tentatively, D is TRBD1 (5 bases). Germline V gene data show CDR1 as MNHEY and CDR2 as SVGAGI. The V and J ends lost 6 bases and 3 bases respectively, with 18 bases between them. This CDR3 contains 15 residues. DNA of the CDR3: TGTGCCAGCAGCCGCAGGGATTGGATGGGCTACGAGCAGTACTTC. It translates to CASSRRDWMGYEQYF.

The CDR3 region has the DNA TGTGCCACCAGCGACCCCGGGTCGGGCTACACCTTC. Translated, it gives CATSDPGSGYTF. J is TRBJ1-2 and V is TRBV24-1; no reliable D call. V lost 7 bases to trimming and J lost 8 bases, with 13 bases between them. Germline CDR1 is KGHDR and CDR2 is SFDVKD. The CDR3 contains 12 residues.

The rearrangement joins TRBV7-9 to TRBJ1-1; D might be TRBD1 (5 bases). V shed 5 bases and J shed 2 bases, with 9 bases lying between them. CDR1 and CDR2 (germline): SEHNR, FQNEAQ (reference sequence). The CDR3 extends over 13 amino acids. The CDR3 reads CASSAGTNTEAFF. In DNA form, the CDR3 reads TGTGCCAGCAGCGCCGGGACCAACACTGAAGCTTTCTTT.

The chain uses TRBV25-1 and TRBJ1-2; maybe TRBD1 (6 bases). Trimming took off 6 bases at V and 3 bases at J, with 14 bases between the two ends. Germline CDR1 and CDR2: MGHDK and SYGVNS. CDR3 length: 14 amino acids. This chain's CDR3 is CASRSSGEYYGYTF. Here the CDR3 DNA reads TGTGCCAGCAGGTCGTCAGGGGAGTACTATGGCTACACCTTC.

The V gene is TRBV5-5, the J gene TRBJ2-5; tentatively, D is TRBD2 (6 bases). Germline V CDR1 and CDR2: SGHKS, YYEKEE (reference sequence). V lost 7 bases and J 1 base, leaving 8 bases between the germline ends. This CDR3 spans 12 amino acids. CDR3 nucleotides: TGTGCCAGCTGGGGGGTCCAAGAGACCCAGTACTTC. This gives the protein CASWGVQETQYF.

The CDR3 DNA sequence: TGTGCCAGTAGTATTACGGGAGATAGTGGAAACACCATATATTTT. As protein: CASSITGDSGNTIYF. This chain joins TRBV19 and TRBJ1-3; D is undetermined. Germline CDR1 and CDR2: LNHDA and SQIVND (reference sequence). This CDR3 has 15 residues. Trimming removed 3 bases at V and 3 bases at J, with 12 bases between.

The rearrangement links TRBV4-1 to TRBJ1-4; D remains unclear. Germline lookup yields CDR1 MGHRA and CDR2 YSYEKL. The V gene lost 2 bases and the J gene lost 8 bases, with 15 bases spanning the gap. This CDR3 is built from 15 residues. The CDR3 is CASSQIWAGVEKLFF. CDR3 in DNA: TGCGCCAGCAGCCAAATATGGGCAGGAGTCGAAAAACTGTTTTTT.

This clone was detected only once. The V gene is TRBV4-3, the J gene TRBJ2-1; D perhaps matches TRBD2 (5 bases). Germline V gives CDR1 LGHNA, CDR2 YSLEER. Trimming stripped 4 bases from V and 5 bases from J, with 12 bases between. CDR3 size: 14 residues. The CDR3 DNA reads as TGCGCCAGCAGCCCAAGCAGAGCGGACAATGAGCAGTTCTTC. Protein product: CASSPSRADNEQFF.

This chain uses TRBV19 with TRBJ1-1; no clear D gene. V lost 3 bases, J lost 5 bases, and 13 bases lay in between. The CDR3 is made up of 14 amino acids. Per the germline V gene, CDR1 is LNHDA and CDR2 is SQIVND (reference sequence). CDR3 residues: CASSISLSSTEAFF. CDR3 coding DNA: TGTGCCAGTAGTATTAGTCTTAGTAGTACTGAAGCTTTCTTT.

The V and J genes are TRBV24-1 and TRBJ2-2, with 10 positions matching TRBD2. The ends lost 3 bases at V and 5 bases at J; junction bases unmatched: 2. The CDR3 is 15 residues long. CDR1 is KGHDR and CDR2 is SFDVKD in the germline V gene. The CDR3 loop reads CATSDPAGGTGELFF. CDR3 nucleotides: TGTGCCACCAGTGATCCAGCGGGAGGGACCGGGGAGCTGTTTTTT.

This sequence joins TRBV27 and TRBJ2-3; tentative D call: TRBD2 (5 bases). Trimming took off 5 bases at V and 0 bases at J, with 18 bases between the two ends. Germline values: CDR1 MNHEY, CDR2 SMNVEV (reference sequence). This CDR3 has 17 amino acids. The CDR3 here is CASSPLAVNPSTDTQYF. The CDR3 DNA is TGTGCCAGCAGTCCCCTAGCCGTAAATCCTAGCACAGATACGCAGTATTTT.